The 2 T cell receptor beta chains below were found in one sample sequenced in a study of blood T cell repertoires in COVID-19 (dated by TCRdb to 2018 to 2021). Libraries were built with the immunoSEQ multiplex PCR assay. In its TCRdb copy, this immuneACCESS table keeps in-frame sequences only and misses some clones. Where compared with another copy, unresolved V genes explain less than half of these, and the others have no known cause. Here the sample has about 150,000 clones; about four fifths occur a single time. Approximately 2.6% of the sample lies in the top ten. The sample comprised peripheral blood. The receptors stem from a woman of 80 years or more with COVID-19, enrolled during active disease.

The chain recombines TRBV13 with TRBJ2-3; TRBD2 agrees at 11 bases. This CDR3 is built from 17 residues. The J segment lost 4 bases and the V segment lost 3 bases, leaving 9 bases of the junction unmatched. The germline V gene encodes CDR1 PRHDT and CDR2 FYEKMQ (reference sequence). The CDR3 region has the DNA TGTGCCAGCAGCTTCCGGCTAGCGGGAGGAAGGGCAGATACGCAGTATTTT. Residues: CASSFRLAGGRADTQYF.

The chain is built from TRBV4-1 and TRBJ2-1; 8 nucleotides match TRBD1. The CDR3 has 17 amino acids. V was clipped by 0 bases and J by 7 bases; unmatched bases: 11. CDR1 and CDR2 (germline): MGHRA, YSYEKL. DNA for the CDR3: TGCGCCAGCAGCCAAGAATTTGCAGGGGGCTTTATTAATGAGCAGTTCTTC. This encodes CASSQEFAGGFINEQFF.